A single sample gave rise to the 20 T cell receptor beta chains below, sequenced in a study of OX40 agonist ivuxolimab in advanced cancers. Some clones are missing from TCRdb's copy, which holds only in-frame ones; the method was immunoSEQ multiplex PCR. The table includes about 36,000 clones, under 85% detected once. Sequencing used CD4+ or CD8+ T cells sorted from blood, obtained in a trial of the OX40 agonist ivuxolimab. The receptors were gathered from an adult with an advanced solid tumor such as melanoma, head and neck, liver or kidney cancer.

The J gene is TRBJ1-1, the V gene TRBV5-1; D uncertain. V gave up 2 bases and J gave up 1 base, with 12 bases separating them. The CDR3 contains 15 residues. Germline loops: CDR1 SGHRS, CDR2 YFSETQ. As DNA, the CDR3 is TGCGCCAGCAGCTTACGAATAGCGGGGAACACTGAAGCTTTCTTT. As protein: CASSLRIAGNTEAFF.

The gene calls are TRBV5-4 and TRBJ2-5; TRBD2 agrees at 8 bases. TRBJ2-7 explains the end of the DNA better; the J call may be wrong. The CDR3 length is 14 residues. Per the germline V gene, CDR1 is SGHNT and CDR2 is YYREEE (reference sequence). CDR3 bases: TGTGCCAGCAGCTTGGATAGCGGGGCCTACGAGCAGTACTTC. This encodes CASSLDSGAYEQYF.

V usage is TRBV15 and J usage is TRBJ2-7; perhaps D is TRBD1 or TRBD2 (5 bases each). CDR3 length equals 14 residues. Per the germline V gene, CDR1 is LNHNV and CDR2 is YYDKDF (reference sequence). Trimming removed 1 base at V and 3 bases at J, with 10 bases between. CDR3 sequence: CATSRGDGNYEQYF. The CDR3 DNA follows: TGTGCCACCAGCAGAGGGGACGGTAACTACGAGCAGTACTTC.

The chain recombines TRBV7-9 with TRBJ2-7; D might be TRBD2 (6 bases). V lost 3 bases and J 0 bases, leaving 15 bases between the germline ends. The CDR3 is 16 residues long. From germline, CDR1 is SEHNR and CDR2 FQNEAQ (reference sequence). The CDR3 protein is CASSLRDSRSSYEQYF. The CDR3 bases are TGTGCCAGCAGCTTGAGGGACTCGAGGAGCTCCTACGAGCAGTACTTC.

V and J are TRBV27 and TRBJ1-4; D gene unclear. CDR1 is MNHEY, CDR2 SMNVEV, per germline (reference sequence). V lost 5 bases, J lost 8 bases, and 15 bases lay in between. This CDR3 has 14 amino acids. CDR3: CASSLMGEREKLFF. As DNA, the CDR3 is TGTGCCAGCAGTCTTATGGGTGAGAGAGAAAAACTGTTTTTT.

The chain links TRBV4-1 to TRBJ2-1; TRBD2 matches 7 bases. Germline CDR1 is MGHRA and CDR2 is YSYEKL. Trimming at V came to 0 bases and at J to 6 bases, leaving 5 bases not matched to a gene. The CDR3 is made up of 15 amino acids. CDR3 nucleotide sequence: TGCGCCAGCAGCCAAGACCAAGGGACTATCAATGAGCAGTTCTTC. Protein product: CASSQDQGTINEQFF.

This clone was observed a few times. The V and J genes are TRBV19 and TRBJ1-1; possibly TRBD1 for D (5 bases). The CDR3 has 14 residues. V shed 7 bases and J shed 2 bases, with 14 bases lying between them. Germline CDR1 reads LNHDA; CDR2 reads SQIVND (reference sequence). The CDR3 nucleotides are TGTGCCAGTACTGACGGGACGGACAACACTGAAGCTTTCTTT. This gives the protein CASTDGTDNTEAFF.

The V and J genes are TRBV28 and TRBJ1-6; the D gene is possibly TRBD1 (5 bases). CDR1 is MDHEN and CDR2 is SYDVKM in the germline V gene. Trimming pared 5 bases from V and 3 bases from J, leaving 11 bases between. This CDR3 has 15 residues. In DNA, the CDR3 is TGTGCCAGCAGTGTACAGGCTATCTATAATTCACCCCTCCACTTT. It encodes CASSVQAIYNSPLHF.

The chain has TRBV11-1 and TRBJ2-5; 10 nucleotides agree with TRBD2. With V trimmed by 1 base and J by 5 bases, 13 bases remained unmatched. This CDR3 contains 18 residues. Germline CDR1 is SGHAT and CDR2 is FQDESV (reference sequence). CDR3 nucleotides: TGTGCCAGCAGCTTAGGGCTTGTGGCTAGCGGGAGCCGGGAGACCCAGTACTTC. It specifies CASSLGLVASGSRETQYF.

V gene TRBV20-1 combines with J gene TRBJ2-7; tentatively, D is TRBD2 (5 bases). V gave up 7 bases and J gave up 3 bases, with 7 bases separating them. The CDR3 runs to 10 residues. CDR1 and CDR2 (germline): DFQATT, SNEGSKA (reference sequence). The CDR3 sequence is CSGGNYEQYF. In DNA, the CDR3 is TGCAGTGGAGGGAACTACGAGCAGTACTTC.

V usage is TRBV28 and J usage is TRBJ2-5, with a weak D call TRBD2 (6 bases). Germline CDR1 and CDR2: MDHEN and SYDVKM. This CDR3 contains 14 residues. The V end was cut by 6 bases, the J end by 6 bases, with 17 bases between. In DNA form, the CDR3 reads TGTGCCAGCAGGGCAGGTGGGGAGGTGAAGACCCAGTACTTC. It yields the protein CASRAGGEVKTQYF. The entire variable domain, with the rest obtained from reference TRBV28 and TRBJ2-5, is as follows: DVKVTQSSRYLVKRTGEKVFLECVQDMDHENMFWYRQDPGLGLRLIYFSYDVKMKEKGDIPEGYSVSREKKERFSLILESASTNQTSMYLCASRAGGEVKTQYFGPGTRLLVL.

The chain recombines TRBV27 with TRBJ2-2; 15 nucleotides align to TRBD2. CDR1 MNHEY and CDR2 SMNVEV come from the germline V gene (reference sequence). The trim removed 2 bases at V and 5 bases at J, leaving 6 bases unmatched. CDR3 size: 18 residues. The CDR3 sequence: CASSLPGLAGGGTGELFF. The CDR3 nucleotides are TGTGCCAGCAGTTTACCGGGACTAGCGGGAGGTGGTACCGGGGAGCTGTTTTTT.

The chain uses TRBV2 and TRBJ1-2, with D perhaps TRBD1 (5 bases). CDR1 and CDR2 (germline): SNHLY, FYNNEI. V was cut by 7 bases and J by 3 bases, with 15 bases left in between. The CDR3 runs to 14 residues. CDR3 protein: CASTPRETDYGYTF. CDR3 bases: TGTGCCAGCACCCCTAGGGAGACAGACTATGGCTACACCTTC.

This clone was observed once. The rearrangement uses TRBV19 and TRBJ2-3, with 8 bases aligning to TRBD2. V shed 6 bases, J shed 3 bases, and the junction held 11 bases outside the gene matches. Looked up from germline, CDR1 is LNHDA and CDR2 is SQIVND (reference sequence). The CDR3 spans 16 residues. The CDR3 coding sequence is TGTGCCAGTAGACGTAGACCGGGGGGGTTGACAGATACGCAGTATTTT. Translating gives CASRRRPGGLTDTQYF. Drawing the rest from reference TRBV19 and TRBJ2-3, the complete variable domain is DGGITQSPKYLFRKEGQNVTLSCEQNLNHDAMYWYRQDPGQGLRLIYYSQIVNDFQKGDIAEGYSVSREKKESFPLTVTSAQKNPTAFYLCASRRRPGGLTDTQYFGPGTRLTVL.

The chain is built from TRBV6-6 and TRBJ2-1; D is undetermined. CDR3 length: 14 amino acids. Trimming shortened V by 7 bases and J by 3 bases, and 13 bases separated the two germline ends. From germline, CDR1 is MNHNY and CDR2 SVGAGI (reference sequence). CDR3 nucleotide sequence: TGTGCCAGCATCCAAGGCACGCTCTACAATGAGCAGTTCTTC. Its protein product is CASIQGTLYNEQFF.

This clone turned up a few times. In nucleotides, the CDR3 is TGCAGCGCGGCCCCAGCGGGAGGTGGAGATACGCAGTATTTT. Protein sequence: CSAAPAGGGDTQYF. V gene TRBV29-1 combines with J gene TRBJ2-3, with 9 bases fitting TRBD2. Germline CDR1 reads SQVTM; CDR2 reads ANQGSEA. The CDR3 runs 14 residues. V shed 7 bases, J shed 5 bases, and the junction held 10 bases outside the gene matches.

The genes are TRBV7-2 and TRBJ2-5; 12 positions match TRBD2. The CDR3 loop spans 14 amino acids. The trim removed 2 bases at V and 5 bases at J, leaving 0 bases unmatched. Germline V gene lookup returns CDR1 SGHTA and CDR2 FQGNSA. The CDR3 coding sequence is TGTGCCAGCAGCTTAACTAGCGGGGGGGAGACCCAGTACTTC. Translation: CASSLTSGGETQYF.

The CDR3, as DNA: TGTGCCAGTAGTATCCCAGGGATTATGGCTGGAAACACCATATATTTT. Protein sequence: CASSIPGIMAGNTIYF. V usage is TRBV19 and J usage is TRBJ1-3, with TRBD1 as a possible D gene (5 bases). The CDR3 loop spans 16 amino acids. CDR1 LNHDA and CDR2 SQIVND come from the germline V gene (reference sequence). V was shortened by 3 bases and J by 2 bases, with 14 bases between the two germline ends.

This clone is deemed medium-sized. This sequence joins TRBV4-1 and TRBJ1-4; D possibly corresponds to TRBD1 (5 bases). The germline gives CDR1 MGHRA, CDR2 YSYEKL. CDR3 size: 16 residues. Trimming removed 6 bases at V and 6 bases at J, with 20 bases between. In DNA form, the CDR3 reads TGCGCCAGCAGGCCATTATTTGAGCAAGGGGATGAAAAACTGTTTTTT. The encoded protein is CASRPLFEQGDEKLFF.

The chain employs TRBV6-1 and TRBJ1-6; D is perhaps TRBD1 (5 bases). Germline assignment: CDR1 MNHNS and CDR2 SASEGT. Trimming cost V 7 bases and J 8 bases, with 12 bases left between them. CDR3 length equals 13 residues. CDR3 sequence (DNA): TGTGCCAGCAAAGAGGGGTACGATTCACCCCTCCACTTT. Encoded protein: CASKEGYDSPLHF.